This T cell receptor beta chain was captured in a study of cytomegalovirus exposure and HLA in healthy donors. Study observations and caveats: TCR beta chains numbering approximately 150 were designated cytomegalovirus-associated.

About this clone itself: Its target is not known.

The CDR3 runs 14 residues. Per the germline V gene, CDR1 is SGDLS and CDR2 is YYNGEE. Trimming removed 0 bases from V and 5 bases from J, with 12 bases in between. The protocol was immunoSEQ multiplex PCR, while the TCRdb copy is restricted to in-frame clones and leaves out a portion. The repertoire has 100,000 to 150,000 clones, approximately 90% of them found once; the top ten carry 1.9%. V is TRBV9 and J is TRBJ2-7; no definite D call. Sequences were obtained from PBMCs. This TCR derives from a woman aged 18-35 years in good health and CMV-seronegative. CDR3 sequence reads: CASSVAPRLDEQYF. DNA for the CDR3: TGTGCCAGCAGCGTAGCCCCTAGATTAGACGAGCAGTACTTC. The entire variable domain, with the rest obtained from reference TRBV9 and TRBJ2-7, is as follows: DSGVTQTPKHLITATGQRVTLRCSPRSGDLSVYWYQQSLDQGLQFLIQYYNGEERAKGNILERFSAQQFPDLHSELNLSSLELGDSALYFCASSVAPRLDEQYFGPGTRLTVT.